The rows below give T cell receptor beta chains drawn from one sample of a study of blood T cells in healthy people across ages. TCRdb recomputed calls from the 5' RACE reads with MiXCR, one row per CDR3 protein. The data contain 710,000 or so distinct CDR3 sequences, roughly 20% of them singletons. The sequenced sample consisted of blood. The receptors were gathered from a man in his 70s in good health. Each CDR3 is given with its conserved first and last residue. Each record gives: D gene, clone size, V gene, J gene, CDR3 protein, CDR3 DNA. D genes are given only for firm matches. Clone size appears in some rows only: once, few, many, or a class for an expanded clone.

-	many	TRBV6-5	TRBJ2-7	CASSYSASYEQYF	TGTGCCAGCAGTTACTCGGCCTCCTACGAGCAGTACTTC
-	few	TRBV6-5	TRBJ2-3	CASSYRTASEDTQYF	TGTGCCAGCAGTTACCGAACTGCCTCGGAAGATACGCAGTATTTT
-	-	TRBV6-1	TRBJ2-7	CASRQAISSYEQYF	TGTGCCAGCAGACAGGCAATTAGCTCCTACGAGCAGTACTTC
TRBD1	-	TRBV25-1	TRBJ2-1	CASSELRGTGESNEQFF	TGTGCCAGCAGTGAATTGCGCGGGACAGGGGAGTCCAATGAGCAGTTCTTC
-	-	TRBV7-2	TRBJ1-2	CASSSSGANYGYTF	TGTGCCAGCAGCTCTAGCGGAGCCAACTATGGCTACACCTTC
TRBD2	few	TRBV4-3	TRBJ2-1	CASSQEGSSGYNEQFF	TGCGCCAGCAGCCAAGAAGGGTCTAGCGGGTACAATGAGCAGTTCTTC
-	few	TRBV5-4	TRBJ1-1	CASSYNPNTEAFF	TGTGCCAGCAGTTACAACCCGAACACTGAAGCTTTCTTT
TRBD2	-	TRBV4-1	TRBJ2-3	CASSYSGSGVGDTQYF	TGCGCCAGCAGCTACAGCGGTAGCGGGGTCGGAGATACGCAGTATTTT
TRBD1	few	TRBV5-6	TRBJ2-7	CASSLDGTGLAYEQYF	TGTGCCAGCAGCTTGGATGGGACAGGGTTAGCCTACGAGCAGTACTTC
-	-	TRBV25-1	TRBJ1-1	CASRTPSDTEAFF	TGTGCCAGCAGGACTCCTTCTGACACTGAAGCTTTCTTT
-	few	TRBV6-2/TRBV6-3	TRBJ2-3	CASSYRRAADTQYF	TGTGCCAGCAGTTATCGTAGGGCTGCAGATACGCAGTATTTT
-	few	TRBV11-2	TRBJ1-1	CASSFNGVLMNTEAFF	TGTGCCAGCAGCTTCAATGGGGTTTTGATGAACACTGAAGCTTTCTTT
TRBD1	few	TRBV7-7	TRBJ2-1	CASSGDSRGEQFF	TGTGCCAGCAGCGGGGACAGCCGCGGTGAGCAGTTCTTC
TRBD2	few	TRBV9	TRBJ2-1	CASSVATGRFASGALSNEQFF	TGTGCCAGCAGCGTTGCCACAGGAAGGTTCGCTAGCGGTGCCCTAAGCAATGAGCAGTTCTTC
TRBD1	-	TRBV5-3	TRBJ1-5	CARSFRDRGWSAQPQHF	TGTGCCAGAAGCTTCCGGGACAGGGGGTGGTCGGCTCAGCCCCAGCATTTT
-	-	TRBV5-1	TRBJ2-5	CASSPVEETQYF	TGTGCCAGCTCACCAGTAGAAGAGACCCAGTACTTC
-	many	TRBV10-1	TRBJ2-7	CASSPGIYDEQYF	TGCGCCAGCAGCCCGGGTATCTACGACGAGCAGTACTTC
-	-	TRBV9	TRBJ2-1	CASSDQTRNTYNEQFF	TGTGCCAGCAGCGACCAGACCCGAAATACCTACAATGAGCAGTTCTTC
-	few	TRBV28	TRBJ2-7	CASRGTGKERKQYF	TGTGCCAGCAGGGGGACCGGGAAGGAGAGAAAGCAGTACTTC
-	few	TRBV7-2	TRBJ2-3	CASSPAGLYTDTQYF	TGTGCCAGCAGCCCAGCAGGCCTCTACACAGATACGCAGTATTTT
TRBD2	many	TRBV5-5	TRBJ2-1	CASSLRYGLAGNEQFF	TGTGCCAGCAGCTTGAGATACGGACTAGCCGGCAATGAGCAGTTCTTC
-	-	TRBV7-2	TRBJ1-2	CAISPTASNYGYTF	TGTGCCATTTCTCCGACAGCCTCTAACTATGGCTACACCTTC